This note documents a single T cell receptor (beta chain) sequence. Its target is not known. The V gene end was trimmed by 4 bases and the J gene end by 5 bases; junction bases not matched to a gene: 4. CDR1 and CDR2 (germline): KGHDR, SFDVKD. This CDR3 is 15 amino acids long. Primed by a sample-barcoded 5' primer and a J-beta primer mix, a second PCR proceeded for roughly 6 to 12 cycles. TCRdb called the 5' RACE reads again in MiXCR, with one record for every CDR3 protein. The sample lists under 2,000,000 distinct CDR3 sequences; 49% were seen once. The data were obtained in a study of blood T cells in healthy people across ages. Points from the study as a whole: It was found that TCR beta diversity correlated strongly with the percentage of naive T cells. The study could not conclusively compare naive and antigen-experienced cells, given its unsorted PBMCs.

Those donating, healthy Caucasian individuals from Russia, were aged about 6 to 100. This clonotype was sampled from a woman in her 40s in good health. Sequenced sample: blood. This sequence joins TRBV24-1 and TRBJ1-4, with TRBD1 identical over 9 bases. CDR3 in amino acids: CATSDNRGPNEKLFF. As DNA, the CDR3 is TGTGCCACCAGTGACAACAGGGGGCCGAATGAAAAACTGTTTTTT.